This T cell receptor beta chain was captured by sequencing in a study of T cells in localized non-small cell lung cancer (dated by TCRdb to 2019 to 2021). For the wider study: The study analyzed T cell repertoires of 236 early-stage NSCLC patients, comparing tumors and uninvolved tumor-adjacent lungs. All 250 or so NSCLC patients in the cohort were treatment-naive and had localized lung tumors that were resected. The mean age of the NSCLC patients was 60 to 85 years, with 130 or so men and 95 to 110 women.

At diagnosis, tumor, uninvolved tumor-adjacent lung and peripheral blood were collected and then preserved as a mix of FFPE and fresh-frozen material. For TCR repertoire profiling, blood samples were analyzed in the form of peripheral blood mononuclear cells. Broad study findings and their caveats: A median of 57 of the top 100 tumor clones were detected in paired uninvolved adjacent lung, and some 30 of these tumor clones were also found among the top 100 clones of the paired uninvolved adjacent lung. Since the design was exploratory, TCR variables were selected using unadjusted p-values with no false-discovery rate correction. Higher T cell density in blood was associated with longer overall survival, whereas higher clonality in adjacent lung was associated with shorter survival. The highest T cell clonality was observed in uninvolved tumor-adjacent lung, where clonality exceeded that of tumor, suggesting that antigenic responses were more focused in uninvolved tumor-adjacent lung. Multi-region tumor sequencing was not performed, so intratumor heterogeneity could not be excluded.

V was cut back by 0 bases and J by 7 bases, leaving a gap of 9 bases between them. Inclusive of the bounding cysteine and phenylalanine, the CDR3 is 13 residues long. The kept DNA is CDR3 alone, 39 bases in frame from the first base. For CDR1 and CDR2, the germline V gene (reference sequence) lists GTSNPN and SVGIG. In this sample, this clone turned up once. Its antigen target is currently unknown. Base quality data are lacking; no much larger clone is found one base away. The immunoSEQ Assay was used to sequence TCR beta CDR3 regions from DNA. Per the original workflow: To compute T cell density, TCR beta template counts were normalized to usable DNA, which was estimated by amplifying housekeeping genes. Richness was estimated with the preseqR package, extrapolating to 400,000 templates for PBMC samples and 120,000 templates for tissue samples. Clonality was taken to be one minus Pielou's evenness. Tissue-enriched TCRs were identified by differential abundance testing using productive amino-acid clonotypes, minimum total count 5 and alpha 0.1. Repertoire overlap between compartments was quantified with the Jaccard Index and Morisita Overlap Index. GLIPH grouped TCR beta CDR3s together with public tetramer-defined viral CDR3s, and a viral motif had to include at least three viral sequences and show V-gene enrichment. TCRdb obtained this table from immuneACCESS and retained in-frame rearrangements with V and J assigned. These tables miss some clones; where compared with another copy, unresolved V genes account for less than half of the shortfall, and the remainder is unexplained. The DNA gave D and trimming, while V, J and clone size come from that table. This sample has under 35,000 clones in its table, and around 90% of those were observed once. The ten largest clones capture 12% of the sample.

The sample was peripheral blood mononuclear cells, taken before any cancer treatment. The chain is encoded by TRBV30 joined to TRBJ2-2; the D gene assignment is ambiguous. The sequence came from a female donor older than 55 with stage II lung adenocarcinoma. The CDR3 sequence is CAWSVLANGELFF. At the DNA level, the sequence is TGTGCCTGGAGTGTGTTGGCAAACGGGGAGCTGTTTTTT.